Following are 22 T cell receptor beta chains from one sample sequenced in a study of blood T cell repertoires in COVID-19. The repertoire was sequenced with immunoSEQ multiplex PCR; TCRdb's copy has only in-frame clones and lacks some. The repertoire holds around 210,000 clones, with approximately 85% as singletons. The sequenced sample was peripheral blood. The receptor set was obtained from a man aged 45 to 65 with COVID-19, enrolled during active disease.

The V gene is TRBV4-1, the J gene TRBJ2-2, with 9 bases aligning to TRBD2. Germline values: CDR1 MGHRA, CDR2 YSYEKL. The CDR3 length is 17 residues. V lost 3 bases and J lost 4; bases outside the gene matches: 9. CDR3 in DNA: TGCGCCAGCAGCCACCCAGGCCTAGCGGGGACCACCGGGGAGCTGTTTTTT. Protein sequence: CASSHPGLAGTTGELFF.

V usage is TRBV7-9 and J usage is TRBJ2-7; no clear D. Germline assignment: CDR1 SEHNR and CDR2 FQNEAQ (reference sequence). V was clipped by 4 bases and J by 3 bases, with 10 bases between them. This CDR3 spans 13 amino acids. The CDR3 here is CASSSGNSYEQYF. CDR3 nucleotide sequence: TGTGCCAGCAGCTCAGGCAACAGCTACGAGCAGTACTTC.

J is TRBJ1-2 and V is TRBV4-1, with 8 bases aligning to TRBD1. This CDR3 is built from 16 residues. Germline V lookup: CDR1 MGHRA, CDR2 YSYEKL. With V trimmed by 1 base and J by 4 bases, 8 bases remained unmatched. CDR3: CASSQVGQTGGYGYTF. The CDR3 nucleotides read TGCGCCAGCAGCCAAGTTGGGCAAACAGGGGGCTATGGCTACACCTTC.

V usage is TRBV10-3 and J usage is TRBJ1-1; a possible D gene is TRBD1 (6 bases). Germline-derived CDR1 and CDR2 are ENHRY and SYGVKD. CDR3 length: 15 amino acids. V was pared by 1 base and J by 3 bases, with 12 bases between. The CDR3 protein is CAISEYTGLDTEAFF. Here the CDR3 DNA reads TGTGCCATCAGTGAGTATACAGGGCTGGACACTGAAGCTTTCTTT.

The chain links TRBV5-4 to TRBJ1-2, with D tentatively TRBD1 (6 bases). Trimming cost V 4 bases and J 3 bases, with 16 bases left between them. Germline loops: CDR1 SGHNT, CDR2 YYREEE (reference sequence). The CDR3 extends over 15 amino acids. The DNA of the CDR3 is TGTGCCAGCAGCCCAACAGGGAGCACAGACTATGGCTACACCTTC. Amino acid sequence: CASSPTGSTDYGYTF.

The V gene is TRBV7-2, the J gene TRBJ1-5; 11 bases map to TRBD1. The CDR3 spans 16 residues. Unmatched junction bases numbered 5, after V lost 4 bases and J lost 3 bases. Per the germline V gene, CDR1 is SGHTA and CDR2 is FQGNSA. The CDR3: CASSSGTGGINQPQHF. The CDR3 DNA follows: TGTGCCAGCAGCTCCGGGACAGGGGGAATCAATCAGCCCCAGCATTTT.

The V and J genes are TRBV28 and TRBJ2-3; D uncertain. Germline loops: CDR1 MDHEN, CDR2 SYDVKM. The V gene lost 7 bases and the J gene lost 1 base, with 12 bases spanning the gap. This CDR3 is 14 amino acids long. The CDR3 reads CASIQASGTDTQYF. In DNA form, the CDR3 reads TGTGCCAGCATCCAGGCTTCTGGCACAGATACGCAGTATTTT.

The rearrangement uses TRBV7-2 and TRBJ1-5; TRBD1 matches at 9 bases. J was trimmed by 7 bases and V by 3 bases; bases with no gene match: 7. In germline, CDR1 is SGHTA, CDR2 FQGNSA. This CDR3 has 15 residues. CDR3 sequence: CASSFNRGPGQPQHF. The CDR3 DNA is TGTGCCAGCAGCTTTAACAGGGGGCCGGGGCAGCCCCAGCATTTT.

The chain links TRBV6-6 to TRBJ1-5; D not resolved. From germline, CDR1 is MNHNY and CDR2 SVGAGI (reference sequence). V shed 8 bases and J shed 0 bases, with 14 bases lying between them. This CDR3 has 15 amino acids. CDR3 DNA sequence: TGTGCCAGCGCTCAAGCCGCTTATAGCAATCAGCCCCAGCATTTT. Protein sequence: CASAQAAYSNQPQHF.

V and J are TRBV10-3 and TRBJ2-5, with 8 bases aligning to TRBD1. The CDR3 extends over 13 amino acids. Per the germline V gene, CDR1 is ENHRY and CDR2 is SYGVKD. Germline trimming cut 7 bases from V and 1 base from J; bases unmatched to any gene: 2. The CDR3 protein is CAITDRAQETQYF. The CDR3, as DNA: TGTGCCATCACGGACAGGGCCCAAGAGACCCAGTACTTC.

The chain is built from TRBV5-1 and TRBJ2-1; 9 nucleotides line up with TRBD2. Looked up from germline, CDR1 is SGHRS and CDR2 is YFSETQ. The CDR3 totals 15 residues. Trimming removed 0 bases from V and 8 bases from J; junction bases left unmatched: 6. For the CDR3, the DNA is TGCGCCAGCAGCTTGGAAGGGACTAGCATCGATGAGCAGTTCTTC. It yields the protein CASSLEGTSIDEQFF.

This clone was seen just once. V gene TRBV2 combines with J gene TRBJ2-2, with D perhaps matching TRBD1 (6 bases). The CDR3 covers 14 residues. V lost 6 bases and J 7 bases, leaving 15 bases between the germline ends. Germline assignment: CDR1 SNHLY and CDR2 FYNNEI. CDR3 in DNA: TGTGCCAGCAGGTGGGGGCCTGGGAACGGGGAGCTGTTTTTT. Its protein is CASRWGPGNGELFF.

The chain is built from TRBV3-1 (or the pseudogene TRBV3-2) and TRBJ1-2, with D possibly TRBD1 on 5 matching bases. CDR3 length equals 15 residues. The germline V and J ends were trimmed by 0 bases and 6 bases, with 14 bases remaining between them. The germline gives CDR1 LGHDT, CDR2 YNNKEL (reference sequence). The CDR3 sequence: CASSQDMGGPDGYTF. The CDR3 coding sequence is TGTGCCAGCAGCCAAGATATGGGGGGTCCCGATGGCTACACCTTC.

This clone was picked up a small number of times. The chain has TRBV6-5 and TRBJ1-2; the D is unclear. The ends were cut back, 0 bases at V and 0 bases at J, with 5 bases in the middle. The germline CDR1 and CDR2 sequences are MNHEY and SVGAGI. CDR3 length equals 14 residues. CDR3 sequence: CASSYSSANYGYTF. CDR3 sequence (DNA): TGTGCCAGCAGTTACTCGAGTGCTAACTATGGCTACACCTTC.

This sequence joins TRBV11-3 and TRBJ2-5; maybe TRBD1 (6 bases). The CDR3 loop spans 15 amino acids. The germline V gene encodes CDR1 SGHNT and CDR2 YENEEA. Between the trimmed V and J ends, which lost 4 bases and 1 base, there was a span of 13 bases. In DNA, the CDR3 is TGTGCCAGCAGCTCGGGGAACAGGGCCCAAGAGACCCAGTACTTC. Translation gives CASSSGNRAQETQYF. The full variable domain, completed using reference TRBV11-3 and TRBJ2-5, is EAGVVQSPRYKIIEKKQPVAFWCNPISGHNTLYWYLQNLGQGPELLIRYENEEAVDDSQLPKDRFSAERLKGVDSTLKIQPAELGDSAVYLCASSSGNRAQETQYFGPGTRLLVL.

The V gene is TRBV5-8, the J gene TRBJ2-7, with TRBD1 as a possible D gene (6 bases). The CDR3 length is 14 residues. CDR1 and CDR2 from the germline V gene are SGHTS and YDEGEE. Trimming removed 3 bases at V and 0 bases at J, with 10 bases between. Written as DNA, the CDR3 is TGTGCCAGCAGCTGGACAGCAAGCTCCTACGAGCAGTACTTC. It encodes CASSWTASSYEQYF.

The count of this clone is one. The chain uses TRBV4-1 and TRBJ2-7; TRBD1 might be the D (6 bases). Trimming cost V 0 bases and J 4 bases, with 16 bases left between them. This CDR3 has 16 residues. Germline V gene data show CDR1 as MGHRA and CDR2 as YSYEKL. CDR3 nucleotides: TGCGCCAGCAGCCAAGATTTCAGGACAGACCTTTACGAGCAGTACTTC. Residues: CASSQDFRTDLYEQYF.

This clone was seen a few times. The CDR3 DNA reads TGTGCCAGCAGTCCAGGGGGGTACCAAGAGACCCAGTACTTC. Amino acid sequence: CASSPGGYQETQYF. The chain couples TRBV6-5 to TRBJ2-5; weak D call: TRBD1 (7 bases). This CDR3 has 14 amino acids. V was shortened by 5 bases and J by 0 bases, with 10 bases between the two germline ends. Germline V CDR1 and CDR2: MNHEY, SVGAGI.

The chain uses TRBV19 and TRBJ2-1; 9 bases are a match to TRBD2. The CDR3 runs 14 residues. V trimming: 3 bases; J trimming: 9 bases; junction bases outside the gene matches: 6. Germline V CDR1 and CDR2: LNHDA, SQIVND (reference sequence). The CDR3 here is CASSISRGGGEQFF. CDR3 nucleotide sequence: TGTGCCAGTAGTATCTCGCGGGGGGGCGGTGAGCAGTTCTTC.

This clone was detected once. J is TRBJ1-4 and V is TRBV14, with D possibly TRBD1 on 6 matching bases. The CDR3 is 15 amino acids. The germline V gene encodes CDR1 SGHDN and CDR2 FVKESK. Trimming removed 5 bases from V and 3 bases from J, with 13 bases in between. As DNA, the CDR3 is TGTGCCAGCAGCGAACAGGGATTAGCTAATGAAAAACTGTTTTTT. Translated: CASSEQGLANEKLFF.

The rearrangement links TRBV9 to TRBJ2-5; 10 bases line up with TRBD2. The CDR3 spans 15 residues. Trimming took 2 bases from V and 3 from J; bases not matched to a gene: 4. From germline, CDR1 is SGDLS and CDR2 YYNGEE. The CDR3 bases are TGTGCCAGCAGCGTTAGTCTAGCGGGGGAAGAGACCCAGTACTTC. The encoded protein is CASSVSLAGEETQYF.

The V gene is TRBV2, the J gene TRBJ1-4, with 8 bases that match TRBD1. In germline, CDR1 is SNHLY, CDR2 FYNNEI. Trimming took 1 base from V and 10 from J; bases not matched to a gene: 5. CDR3 size: 14 residues. CDR3 region: CASSEGAGGGKLFF. For the CDR3, the DNA is TGTGCCAGCAGTGAAGGGGCAGGGGGCGGAAAACTGTTTTTT.